The present T cell receptor (beta chain) was sequenced within a study of cytomegalovirus exposure and HLA in healthy donors. A word on this clone: Its cognate antigen is unknown.

General study points: V- and J-gene trimming of TCR beta was linked (in a later analysis) to a missense DCLRE1C variant. Cytomegalovirus association was assigned to under 200 TCR beta chains.

60 Vbeta and 13 Jbeta primers were used in PCR. Profiled with immunoSEQ multiplex PCR; TCRdb holds only in-frame clones, not every one. The sample lists roughly 200,000 clones; around 86% were seen once. The CDR3 spans 17 residues. This clonotype was sampled from a woman aged 40-49 years in good health and CMV-seronegative. Sequencing was carried out using PBMCs. This chain joins TRBV21-1 and TRBJ2-7; the D call TRBD2 from the table was never checked on the DNA. TRBV21-1 is shown as a pseudogene. CDR3 sequence reads: CASSKPGTSGRMWEQYF. As DNA, the CDR3 is TGTGCCAGCAGCAAACCGGGGACTAGCGGGAGGATGTGGGAGCAGTACTTC.